Listed here are 6 T cell receptor beta chains from one sample, sequenced in a study of blood T cell repertoires in COVID-19. TCRdb's copy holds only in-frame clones and misses some; the assay was immunoSEQ multiplex PCR. Of around 94,000 clones listed, about 78% are singletons. Material for sequencing was peripheral blood. The receptors originated from a man between 60 and 75 years old with active or convalescent COVID-19.

This clone was picked up one time. The chain employs TRBV2 and TRBJ1-1; TRBD1 is a possible D gene (6 bases). This CDR3 has 13 residues. The ends were cut back, 6 bases at V and 7 bases at J, with 15 bases in the middle. Germline loops: CDR1 SNHLY, CDR2 FYNNEI. CDR3 DNA: TGTGCCAGCAGAGGGGGGGAATCGTTTGAAGCTTTCTTT. Its protein is CASRGGESFEAFF.

The chain is built from TRBV7-8 and TRBJ1-2; 7 nucleotides agree with TRBD1. Trimming at V came to 4 bases and at J to 8 bases, leaving 13 bases not matched to a gene. This CDR3 spans 15 amino acids. The germline CDR1 and CDR2 sequences are SGHVS and FQNEAQ. The CDR3 spells CASSYRDSFFQGYTF. CDR3 DNA sequence: TGTGCCAGCAGCTACCGGGACAGTTTCTTTCAGGGCTACACCTTC.

The V and J genes are TRBV30 and TRBJ2-1, with 9 positions matching TRBD2. There are 13 residues in the CDR3. V shed 5 bases, J shed 10 bases, and the junction held 9 bases outside the gene matches. Germline V gene lookup returns CDR1 GTSNPN and CDR2 SVGIG (reference sequence). The CDR3 protein is CAWGFGTSREQFF. The CDR3 DNA is TGTGCCTGGGGGTTTGGGACTAGCAGGGAGCAGTTCTTC.

The chain employs TRBV24-1 and TRBJ2-5; TRBD1 matches at 9 bases. The J segment lost 3 bases and the V segment lost 7 bases, leaving 8 bases of the junction unmatched. The CDR3 loop spans 15 amino acids. Germline V gene data show CDR1 as KGHDR and CDR2 as SFDVKD. The CDR3 nucleotides are TGTGCCACCAGCAAGACAGGGGGTCTGGAAGAGACCCAGTACTTC. This codes for CATSKTGGLEETQYF.

The table lists this clone with a count of one. This chain uses TRBV7-9 with TRBJ2-7; 7 nucleotides line up with TRBD2. The V and J ends lost 4 bases and 2 bases, in that order; junction bases with no gene match: 2. The germline V gene encodes CDR1 SEHNR and CDR2 FQNEAQ (reference sequence). The CDR3 is 13 residues long. This CDR3 reads CASSSSGPYEQYF. CDR3 coding DNA: TGTGCCAGCAGCTCTAGCGGTCCCTACGAGCAGTACTTC.

The chain recombines TRBV10-1 with TRBJ1-2; D perhaps matches TRBD1 (6 bases). The V gene's germline CDR1 is WNHNN and CDR2 SYGVQD (reference sequence). The CDR3 consists of 13 residues. V dropped 5 bases and J dropped 7 bases, with 14 bases sitting between them. As DNA, the CDR3 is TGCGCCAGCAGTCCGGGGGGGCGCGGTGGCTACACCTTC. Its protein is CASSPGGRGGYTF.